This T cell receptor beta chain originates from a study of molecular identifiers for immune sequencing clone quantification. Broader study findings: Spike-in Jurkat TCR RNA from a single cell reportedly registered among about 1 million naive cells. Sharing of a barcode by identical TCR molecules could cause highly expanded clone sizes to be underestimated.

The table lists this clonotype with many counts. Its antigen is unknown. TCRdb ran MiXCR on the PCR reads and lists one entry per CDR3 protein. The table records under 85,000 distinct CDR3 sequences, around a sixth of them present only once. The CDR3 spans 13 residues. Between the trimmed V and J ends, which lost 3 bases and 3 bases, there was a span of 9 bases. Germline lookup yields CDR1 MDHEN and CDR2 SYDVKM. The rearrangement joins TRBV28 to TRBJ2-7; D possibly corresponds to TRBD1 (5 bases). The material sequenced was naive CD8+ T cells from blood, with Jurkat cell RNA spiked in. Specified subset: FACS-sorted CD8+CD4-CCR7+CD45RA+ naive T cells. This TCR derives from a human donor in good health. Some libraries in this study had Jurkat cell RNA spiked in. CDR3 DNA sequence: TGTGCCAGCAGTTTGGGGCAGGTCTACGAGCAGTACTTC. Translating gives CASSLGQVYEQYF.